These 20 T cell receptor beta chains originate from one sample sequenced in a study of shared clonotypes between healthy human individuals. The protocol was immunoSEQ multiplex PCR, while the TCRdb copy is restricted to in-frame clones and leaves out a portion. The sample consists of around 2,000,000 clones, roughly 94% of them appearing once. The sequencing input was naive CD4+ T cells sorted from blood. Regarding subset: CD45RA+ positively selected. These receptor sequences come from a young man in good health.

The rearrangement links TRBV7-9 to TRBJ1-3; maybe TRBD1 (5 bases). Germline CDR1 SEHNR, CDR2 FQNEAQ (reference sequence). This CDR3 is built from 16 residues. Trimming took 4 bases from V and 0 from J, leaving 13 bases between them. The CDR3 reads CASSSQGISSGNTIYF. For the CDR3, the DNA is TGTGCCAGCAGCTCGCAGGGAATAAGCTCTGGAAACACCATATATTTT. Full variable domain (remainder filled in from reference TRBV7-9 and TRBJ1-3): DTGVSQNPRHKITKRGQNVTFRCDPISEHNRLYWYRQTLGQGPEFLTYFQNEAQLEKSRLLSDRFSAERPKGSFSTLEIQRTEQGDSAMYLCASSSQGISSGNTIYFGEGSWLTVV.

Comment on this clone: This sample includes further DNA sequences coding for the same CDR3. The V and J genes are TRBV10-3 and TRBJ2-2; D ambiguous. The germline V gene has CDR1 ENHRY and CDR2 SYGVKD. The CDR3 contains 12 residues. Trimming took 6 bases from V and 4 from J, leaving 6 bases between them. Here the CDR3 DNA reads TGTGCCATCAGCTCGCCCACCGGGGAGCTGTTTTTT. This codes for CAISSPTGELFF.

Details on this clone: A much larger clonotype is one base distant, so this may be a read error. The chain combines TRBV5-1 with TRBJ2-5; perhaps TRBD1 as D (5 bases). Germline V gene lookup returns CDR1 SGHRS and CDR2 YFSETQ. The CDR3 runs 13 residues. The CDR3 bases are TGCGCCAGCAGCTTGGGGGGCCAAGGGACCCAGTACTTC. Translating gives CASSLGGQGTQYF.

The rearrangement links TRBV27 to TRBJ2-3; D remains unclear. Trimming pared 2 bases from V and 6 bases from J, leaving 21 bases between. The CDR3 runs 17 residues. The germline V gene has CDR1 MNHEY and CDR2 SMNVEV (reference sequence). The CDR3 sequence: CASSLRSTYRSGDTQYF. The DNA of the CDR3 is TGTGCCAGCAGTTTACGTTCGACATATCGTTCCGGGGATACGCAGTATTTT.

CDR3 sequence: CSVTRLSTTGELFF. CDR3 bases: TGCAGCGTGACGAGGCTCTCAACCACCGGGGAGCTGTTTTTT. The chain links TRBV29-1 to TRBJ2-2; D is uncertain. The CDR3 is 14 amino acids. The germline V gene has CDR1 SQVTM and CDR2 ANQGSEA. V shed 6 bases and J shed 4 bases, with 15 bases lying between them.

The CDR3 is CASSPRQGSDEQYF. CDR3 in DNA: TGTGCCAGCTCACCACGACAGGGATCGGACGAGCAGTACTTC. V gene TRBV18 combines with J gene TRBJ2-7; 7 bases are a match to TRBD1. Germline V gene data show CDR1 as KGHSH and CDR2 as LQKENI. This CDR3 region has 14 residues. V dropped 1 base and J dropped 5; count of bases not matched to a gene: 5.

The CDR3 nucleotides read TGCGCCAGCAGCCCCGATCTAGTCAACAATGAGCAGTTCTTC. Its translation: CASSPDLVNNEQFF. The V gene is TRBV10-2, the J gene TRBJ2-1, with D uncertain. Trimming removed 6 bases at V and 5 bases at J, with 14 bases between. Germline V lookup: CDR1 WSHSY, CDR2 SAAADI. The CDR3 is 14 residues long.

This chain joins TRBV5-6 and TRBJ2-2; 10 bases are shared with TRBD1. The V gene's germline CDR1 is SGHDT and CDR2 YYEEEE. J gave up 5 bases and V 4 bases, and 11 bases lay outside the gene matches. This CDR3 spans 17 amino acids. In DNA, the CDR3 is TGTGCCAGCAGCAAAAAAATCGGGACAGGGGAGACCGGGGAGCTGTTTTTT. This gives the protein CASSKKIGTGETGELFF.

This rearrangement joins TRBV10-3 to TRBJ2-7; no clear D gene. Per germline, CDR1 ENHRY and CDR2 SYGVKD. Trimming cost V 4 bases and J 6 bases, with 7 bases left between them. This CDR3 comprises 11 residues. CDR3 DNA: TGTGCCATCAGTGCCGGCAGCGAGCAGTACTTC. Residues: CAISAGSEQYF.

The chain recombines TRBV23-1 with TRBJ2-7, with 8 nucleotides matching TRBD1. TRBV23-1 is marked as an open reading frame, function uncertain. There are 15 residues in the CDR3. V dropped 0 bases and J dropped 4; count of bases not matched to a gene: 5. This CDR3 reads CASSQSQGAGYEQYF. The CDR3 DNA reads TGCGCCAGCAGTCAATCGCAGGGGGCTGGGTACGAGCAGTACTTC.

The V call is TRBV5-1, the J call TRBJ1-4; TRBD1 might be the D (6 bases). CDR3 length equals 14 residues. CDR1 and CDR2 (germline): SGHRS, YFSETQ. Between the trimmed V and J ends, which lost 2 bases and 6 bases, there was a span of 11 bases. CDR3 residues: CASSLGSGDEKLFF. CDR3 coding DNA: TGCGCCAGCAGCTTAGGGTCAGGGGATGAAAAACTGTTTTTT. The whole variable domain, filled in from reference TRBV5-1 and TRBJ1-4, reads KAGVTQTPRYLIKTRGQQVTLSCSPISGHRSVSWYQQTPGQGLQFLFEYFSETQRNKGNFPGRFSGRQFSNSRSEMNVSTLELGDSALYLCASSLGSGDEKLFFGSGTQLSVL.

The CDR3 sequence is CASSRGGADEQYF. CDR3 DNA: TGCGCCAGCAGTCGCGGGGGGGCCGACGAGCAGTACTTC. J is TRBJ2-7 and V is TRBV5-1; 9 bases are a match to TRBD2. V shed 5 bases and J 5 bases; nucleotides not matched to a gene: 5. The CDR3 sequence is 13 residues long. The germline gives CDR1 SGHRS, CDR2 YFSETQ.

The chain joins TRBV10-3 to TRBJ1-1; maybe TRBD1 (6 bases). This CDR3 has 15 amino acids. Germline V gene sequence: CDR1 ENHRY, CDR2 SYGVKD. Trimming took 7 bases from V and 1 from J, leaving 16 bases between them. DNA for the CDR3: TGTGCCATCAATAATGGGGCGACAGGGAACACTGAAGCTTTCTTT. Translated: CAINNGATGNTEAFF.

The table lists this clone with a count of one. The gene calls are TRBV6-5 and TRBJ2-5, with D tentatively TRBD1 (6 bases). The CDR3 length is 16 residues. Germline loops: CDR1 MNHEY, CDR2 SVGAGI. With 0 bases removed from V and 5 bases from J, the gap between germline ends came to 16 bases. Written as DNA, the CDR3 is TGTGCCAGCAGTTACTCCCCCCCAGGGGTTAGGGAGACCCAGTACTTC. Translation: CASSYSPPGVRETQYF.

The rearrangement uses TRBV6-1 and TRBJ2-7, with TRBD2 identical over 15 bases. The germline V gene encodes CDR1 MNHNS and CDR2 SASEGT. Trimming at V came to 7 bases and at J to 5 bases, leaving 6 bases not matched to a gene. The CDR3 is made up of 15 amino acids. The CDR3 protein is CASNSGLAGGDEQYF. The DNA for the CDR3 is TGTGCCAGCAACTCGGGACTAGCGGGAGGAGACGAGCAGTACTTC.

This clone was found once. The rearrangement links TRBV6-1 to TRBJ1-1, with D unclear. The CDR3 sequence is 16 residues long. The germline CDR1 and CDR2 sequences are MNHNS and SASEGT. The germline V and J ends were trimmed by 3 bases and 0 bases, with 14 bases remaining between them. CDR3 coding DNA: TGTGCCAGCAGTGAGGGCCCATCTGTCATGAACACTGAAGCTTTCTTT. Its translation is CASSEGPSVMNTEAFF.

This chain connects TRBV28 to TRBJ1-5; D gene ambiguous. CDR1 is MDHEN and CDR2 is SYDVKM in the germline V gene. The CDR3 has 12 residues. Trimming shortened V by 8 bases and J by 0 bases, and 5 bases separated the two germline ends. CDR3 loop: CASDYSNQPQHF. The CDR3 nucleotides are TGTGCCAGCGATTATAGCAATCAGCCCCAGCATTTT.

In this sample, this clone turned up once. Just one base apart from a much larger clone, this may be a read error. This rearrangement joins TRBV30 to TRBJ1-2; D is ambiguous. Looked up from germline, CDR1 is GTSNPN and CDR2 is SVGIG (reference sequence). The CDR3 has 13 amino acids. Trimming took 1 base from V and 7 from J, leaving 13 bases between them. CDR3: CAWSAGWGGGYTF. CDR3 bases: TGTGCCTGGAGTGCGGGATGGGGTGGTGGCTACACCTTC.

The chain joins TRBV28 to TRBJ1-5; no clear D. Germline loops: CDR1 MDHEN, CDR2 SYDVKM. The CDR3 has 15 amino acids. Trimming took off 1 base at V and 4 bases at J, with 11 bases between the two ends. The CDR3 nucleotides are TGTGCCAGCAGTTTATCTACGAGGGTTAATCAGCCCCAGCATTTT. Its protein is CASSLSTRVNQPQHF.

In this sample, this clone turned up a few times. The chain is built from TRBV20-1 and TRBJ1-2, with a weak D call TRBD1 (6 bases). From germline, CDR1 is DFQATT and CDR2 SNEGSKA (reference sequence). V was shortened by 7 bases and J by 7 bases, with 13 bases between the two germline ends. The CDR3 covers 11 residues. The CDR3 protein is CSVTGLLGYTF. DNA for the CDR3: TGCAGTGTCACAGGGTTACTTGGCTACACCTTC.